The sequence of this T cell receptor beta chain was determined in a study of blood T cell repertoires in COVID-19. Study details: PBMCs, B-cell-depleted T cells, or T cells provided the cDNA or gDNA that made up the material.

Cohorts were assigned according to the clinical history that participants reported. Measured with immunoSEQ multiplex PCR; TCRdb has only the in-frame clones, and not every one. The sample shows about 220,000 clones, about four fifths of them seen only once. The germline V gene encodes CDR1 LNHDA and CDR2 SQIVND (reference sequence). V gave up 6 bases and J gave up 11 bases, with 23 bases separating them. The CDR3 has 16 amino acids. This chain links TRBV19 with TRBJ1-6; the D is unclear. This TCR derives from a woman aged 45-65 years who had been exposed to COVID-19. The specimen sequenced was PBMCs or T cells enriched from blood (not recorded which). CDR3 nucleotide sequence: TGTGCCAGTAGGGGCGGGAGCTTCTTTTCCGGGGCACCCCTCCACTTT. This sequence encodes CASRGGSFFSGAPLHF.